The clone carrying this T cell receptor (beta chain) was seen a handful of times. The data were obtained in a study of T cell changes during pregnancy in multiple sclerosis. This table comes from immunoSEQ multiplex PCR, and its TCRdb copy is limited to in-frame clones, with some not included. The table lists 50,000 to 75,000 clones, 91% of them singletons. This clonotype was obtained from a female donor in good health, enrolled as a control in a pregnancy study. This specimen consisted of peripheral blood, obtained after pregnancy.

CDR3 in amino acids: CSVDKDRGTEAFF. The CDR3 bases are TGCAGCGTTGATAAGGACAGGGGGACTGAAGCTTTCTTT. The chain combines TRBV29-1 with TRBJ1-1, with 10 bases matching TRBD1. The length of the CDR3 is 13 residues. Per the germline V gene, CDR1 is SQVTM and CDR2 is ANQGSEA. V trimming: 3 bases; J trimming: 5 bases; junction bases outside the gene matches: 3. The entire variable domain, with the rest obtained from reference TRBV29-1 and TRBJ1-1, is as follows: SAVISQKPSRDICQRGTSLTIQCQVDSQVTMMFWYRQQPGQSLTLIATANQGSEATYESGFVIDKFPISRPNLTFSTLTVSNMSPEDSSIYLCSVDKDRGTEAFFGQGTRLTVV.